This entry describes one TCR beta chain. Germline CDR1 PRHDT, CDR2 FYEKMQ (reference sequence). The CDR3 extends over 15 amino acids. V was pared by 5 bases and J by 7 bases, with 15 bases between. The data were taken from a study of patients and donors after allogeneic stem cell transplantation. MiXCR, run by TCRdb on the RT-PCR reads, gives a single entry per CDR3 protein. The table shows about 960,000 distinct CDR3 sequences, with more than 15% occurring only once. This sequence was found in a human donor who was either an allogeneic HSCT recipient or a stem cell or donor lymphocyte infusion donor (not recorded which). It is not recorded whose cells these are; they may come from a transplant donor. This sequence joins TRBV13 and TRBJ1-6, with unresolved D. Sequencing was carried out using blood, either unsorted or a sorted T cell fraction (not recorded which). CDR3 loop: CASSANKAKNSPLHF. DNA of the CDR3: TGTGCCAGCAGCGCCAATAAGGCAAAGAATTCACCCCTCCACTTT.